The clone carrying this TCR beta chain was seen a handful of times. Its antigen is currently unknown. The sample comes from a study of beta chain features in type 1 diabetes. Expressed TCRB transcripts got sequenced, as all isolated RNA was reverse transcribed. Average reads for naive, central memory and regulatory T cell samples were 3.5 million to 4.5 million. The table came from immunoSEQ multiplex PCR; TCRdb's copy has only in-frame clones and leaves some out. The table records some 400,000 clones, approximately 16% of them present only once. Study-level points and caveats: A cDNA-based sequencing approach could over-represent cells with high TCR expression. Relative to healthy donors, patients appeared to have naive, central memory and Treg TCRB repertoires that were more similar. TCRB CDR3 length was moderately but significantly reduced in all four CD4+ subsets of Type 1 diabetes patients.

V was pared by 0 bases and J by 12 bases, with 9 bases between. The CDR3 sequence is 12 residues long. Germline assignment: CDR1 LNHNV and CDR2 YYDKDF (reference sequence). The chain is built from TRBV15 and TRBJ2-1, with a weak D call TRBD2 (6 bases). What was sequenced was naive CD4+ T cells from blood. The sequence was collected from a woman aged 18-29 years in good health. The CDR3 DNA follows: TGTGCCACCAGCAGAGAAGTGGGAGGGCAGTTCTTC. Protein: CATSREVGGQFF. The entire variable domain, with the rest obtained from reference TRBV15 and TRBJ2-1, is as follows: DAMVIQNPRYQVTQFGKPVTLSCSQTLNHNVMYWYQQKSSQAPKLLFHYYDKDFNNEADTPDNFQSRRPNTSFCFLDIRSPGLGDTAMYLCATSREVGGQFFGPGTRLTVL.